This TCR beta chain comes out of a study of response to subunit inactivated influenza vaccine. Study-level findings and limits: With each seasonal influenza vaccination, the authors suggested, few new T cells are recruited.

Per germline, CDR1 MNHEY and CDR2 SVGAGI. The length of the CDR3 is 15 residues. Deletions cut 0 bases from V and 0 bases from J, with 8 bases between. The sample holds a few counts of this clonotype. Its target is not known. TCRdb itself ran the RT-PCR reads through MiXCR, one entry per CDR3 protein. The sample yields hundreds of thousands of distinct CDR3 sequences, 13% to 15% seen once. V gene TRBV6-5 combines with J gene TRBJ1-1; TRBD1 might be the D (5 bases). This TCR came from a man aged 50-59 years who received an inactivated influenza vaccine. Sequencing used PBMCs from blood, obtained 14 days before vaccination. CDR3 protein: CASSYSQGLNTEAFF. The CDR3 nucleotides read TGTGCCAGCAGTTACTCCCAGGGATTGAACACTGAAGCTTTCTTT.